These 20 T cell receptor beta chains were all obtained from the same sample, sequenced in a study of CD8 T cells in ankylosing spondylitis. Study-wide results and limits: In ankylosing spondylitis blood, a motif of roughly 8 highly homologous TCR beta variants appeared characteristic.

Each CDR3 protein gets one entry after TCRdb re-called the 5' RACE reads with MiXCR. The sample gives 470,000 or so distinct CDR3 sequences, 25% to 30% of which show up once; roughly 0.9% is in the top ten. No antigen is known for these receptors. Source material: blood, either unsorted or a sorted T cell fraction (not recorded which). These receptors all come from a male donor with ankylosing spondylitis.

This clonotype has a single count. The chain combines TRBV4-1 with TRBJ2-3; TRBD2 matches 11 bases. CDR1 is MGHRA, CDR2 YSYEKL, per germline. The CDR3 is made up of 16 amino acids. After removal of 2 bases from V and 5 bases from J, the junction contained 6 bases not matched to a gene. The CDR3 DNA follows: TGCGCCAGCAGCCAAACCACTAGCGGGGGTGAAGATACGCAGTATTTT. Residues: CASSQTTSGGEDTQYF.

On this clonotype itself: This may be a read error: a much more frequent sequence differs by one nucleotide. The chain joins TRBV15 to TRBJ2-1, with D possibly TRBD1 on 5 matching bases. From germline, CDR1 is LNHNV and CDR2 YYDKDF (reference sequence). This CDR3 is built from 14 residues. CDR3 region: CATSSQGSYNEQLF. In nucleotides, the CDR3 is TGTGCCACCAGCAGTCAGGGCTCCTACAATGAGCAGCTCTTC.

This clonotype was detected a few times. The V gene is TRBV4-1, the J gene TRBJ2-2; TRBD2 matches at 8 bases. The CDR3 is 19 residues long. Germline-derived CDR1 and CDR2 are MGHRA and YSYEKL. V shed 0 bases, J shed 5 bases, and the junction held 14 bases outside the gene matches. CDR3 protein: CASSQEEARAGARTGELFF. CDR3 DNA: TGCGCCAGCAGCCAAGAGGAAGCACGAGCGGGAGCAAGAACCGGGGAGCTGTTTTTT.

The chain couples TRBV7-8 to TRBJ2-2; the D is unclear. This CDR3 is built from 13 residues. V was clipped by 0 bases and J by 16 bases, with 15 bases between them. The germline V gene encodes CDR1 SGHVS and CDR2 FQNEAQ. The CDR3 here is CASSLADKGSGFF. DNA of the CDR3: TGTGCCAGCAGCTTAGCGGATAAGGGTTCTGGGTTTTTT.

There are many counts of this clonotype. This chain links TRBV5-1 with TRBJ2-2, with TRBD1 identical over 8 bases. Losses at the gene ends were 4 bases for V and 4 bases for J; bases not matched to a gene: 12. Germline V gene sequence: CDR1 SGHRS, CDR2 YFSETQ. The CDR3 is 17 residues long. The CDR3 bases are TGCGCCAGCAGCCTCCTCGGACAGGGACAAGGCACCGGGGAGCTGTTTTTT. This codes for CASSLLGQGQGTGELFF. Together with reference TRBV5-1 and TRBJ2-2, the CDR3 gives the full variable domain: KAGVTQTPRYLIKTRGQQVTLSCSPISGHRSVSWYQQTPGQGLQFLFEYFSETQRNKGNFPGRFSGRQFSNSRSEMNVSTLELGDSALYLCASSLLGQGQGTGELFFGEGSRLTVL.

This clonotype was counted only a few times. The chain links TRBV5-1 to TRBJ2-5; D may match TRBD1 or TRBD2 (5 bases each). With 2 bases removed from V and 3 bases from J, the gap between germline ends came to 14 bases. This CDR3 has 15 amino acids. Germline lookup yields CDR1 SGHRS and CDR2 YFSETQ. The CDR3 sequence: CASSFSGSIEETQYF. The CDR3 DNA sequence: TGCGCCAGCAGCTTCTCAGGGAGCATAGAAGAGACCCAGTACTTC.

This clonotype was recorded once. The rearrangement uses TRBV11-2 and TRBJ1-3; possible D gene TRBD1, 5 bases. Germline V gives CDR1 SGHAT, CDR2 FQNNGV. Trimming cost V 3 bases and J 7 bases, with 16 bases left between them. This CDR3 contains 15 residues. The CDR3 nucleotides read TGTGCCAGCAGCTTTGGGGGGGAATGGCGCAACACCATATATTTT. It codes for CASSFGGEWRNTIYF.

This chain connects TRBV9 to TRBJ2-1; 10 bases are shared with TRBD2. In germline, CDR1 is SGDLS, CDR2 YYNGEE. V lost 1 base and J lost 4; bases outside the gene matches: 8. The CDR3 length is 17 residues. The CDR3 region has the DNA TGTGCCAGCAGCGTATCTAGCGGGAGCGGAAGGTACAATGAGCAGTTCTTC. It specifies CASSVSSGSGRYNEQFF. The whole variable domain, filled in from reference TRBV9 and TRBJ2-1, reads DSGVTQTPKHLITATGQRVTLRCSPRSGDLSVYWYQQSLDQGLQFLIQYYNGEERAKGNILERFSAQQFPDLHSELNLSSLELGDSALYFCASSVSSGSGRYNEQFFGPGTRLTVL.

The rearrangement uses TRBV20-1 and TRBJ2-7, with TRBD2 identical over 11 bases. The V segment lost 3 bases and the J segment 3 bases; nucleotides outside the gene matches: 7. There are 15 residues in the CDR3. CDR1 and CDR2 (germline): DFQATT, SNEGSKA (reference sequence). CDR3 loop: CSARPLAGVHYEQYF. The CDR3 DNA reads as TGCAGTGCTAGGCCACTAGCGGGAGTACACTACGAGCAGTACTTC.

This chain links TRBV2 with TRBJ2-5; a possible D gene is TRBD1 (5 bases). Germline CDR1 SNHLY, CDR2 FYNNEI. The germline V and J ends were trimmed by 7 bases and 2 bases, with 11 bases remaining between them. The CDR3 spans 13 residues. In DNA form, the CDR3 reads TGTGCCAGCACCGGACAAATTCAAGAGACCCAGTACTTC. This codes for CASTGQIQETQYF.

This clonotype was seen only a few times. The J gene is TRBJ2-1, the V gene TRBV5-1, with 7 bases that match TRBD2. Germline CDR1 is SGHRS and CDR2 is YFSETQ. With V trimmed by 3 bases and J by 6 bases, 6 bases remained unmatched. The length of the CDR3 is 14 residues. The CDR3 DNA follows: TGCGCCAGCAGCTCTGGCGGGAGTCCCAATGAGCAGTTCTTC. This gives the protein CASSSGGSPNEQFF.

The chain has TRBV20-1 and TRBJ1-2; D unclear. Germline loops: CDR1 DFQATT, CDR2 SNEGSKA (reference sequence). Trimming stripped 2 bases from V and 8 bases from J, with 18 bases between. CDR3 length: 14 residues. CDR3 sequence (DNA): TGCAGTGCTAGACAGGCCGCCGATTTTTGGGGCTACACCTTC. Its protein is CSARQAADFWGYTF.

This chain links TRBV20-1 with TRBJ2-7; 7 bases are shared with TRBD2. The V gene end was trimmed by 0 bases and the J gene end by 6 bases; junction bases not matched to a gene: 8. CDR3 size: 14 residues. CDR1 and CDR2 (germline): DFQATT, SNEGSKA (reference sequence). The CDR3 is CSARDRRGLGEQYF. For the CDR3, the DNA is TGCAGTGCTAGAGATCGCCGCGGACTAGGCGAGCAGTACTTC.

The CDR3 DNA is TGCGCCAGCAGCGCCCCCCGAGATGAGCAGTTCTTC. Protein: CASSAPRDEQFF. The chain uses TRBV5-1 and TRBJ2-1; D call uncertain. This CDR3 comprises 12 residues. The V gene's germline CDR1 is SGHRS and CDR2 YFSETQ. V dropped 4 bases and J dropped 8 bases, with 10 bases sitting between them.

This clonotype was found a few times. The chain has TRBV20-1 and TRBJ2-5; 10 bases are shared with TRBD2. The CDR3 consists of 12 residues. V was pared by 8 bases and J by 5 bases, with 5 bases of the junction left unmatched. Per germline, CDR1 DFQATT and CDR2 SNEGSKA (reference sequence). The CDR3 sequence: CSTLGLAETQYF. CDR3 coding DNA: TGCAGTACCCTGGGACTAGCGGAGACCCAGTACTTC.

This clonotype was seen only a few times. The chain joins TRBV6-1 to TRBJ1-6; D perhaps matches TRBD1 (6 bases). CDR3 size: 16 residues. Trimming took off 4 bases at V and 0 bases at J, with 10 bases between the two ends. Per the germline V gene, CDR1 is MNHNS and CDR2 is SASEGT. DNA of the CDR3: TGTGCCAGCAGTGGGGACACGAGCTCCTATAATTCACCCCTCCACTTT. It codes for CASSGDTSSYNSPLHF.

The DNA of the CDR3 is TGCAGTGCTAGTAAGCTAGAGGAGACCCAGTACTTC. It specifies CSASKLEETQYF. This chain links TRBV20-1 with TRBJ2-5; D gene uncertain. The CDR3 runs to 12 residues. The ends were cut back, 3 bases at V and 5 bases at J, with 10 bases in the middle. The germline gives CDR1 DFQATT, CDR2 SNEGSKA (reference sequence).

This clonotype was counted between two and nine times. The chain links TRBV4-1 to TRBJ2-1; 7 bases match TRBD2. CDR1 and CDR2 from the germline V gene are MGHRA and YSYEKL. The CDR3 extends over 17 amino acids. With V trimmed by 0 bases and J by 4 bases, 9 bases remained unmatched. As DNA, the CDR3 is TGCGCCAGCAGCCAAGATTATGGGGCTAGCGGATACAATGAGCAGTTCTTC. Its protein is CASSQDYGASGYNEQFF.

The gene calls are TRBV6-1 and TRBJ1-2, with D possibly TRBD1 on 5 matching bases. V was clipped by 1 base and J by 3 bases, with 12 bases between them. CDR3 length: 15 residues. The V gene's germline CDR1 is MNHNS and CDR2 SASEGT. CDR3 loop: CASSEGRDGDYGYTF. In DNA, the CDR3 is TGTGCCAGCAGTGAAGGCCGGGACGGCGACTATGGCTACACCTTC.

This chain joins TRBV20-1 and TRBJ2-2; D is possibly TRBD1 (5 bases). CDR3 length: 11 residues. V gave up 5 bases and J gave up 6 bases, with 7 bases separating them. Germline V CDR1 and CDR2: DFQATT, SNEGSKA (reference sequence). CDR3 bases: TGCAGTGCTGAAGGGGCCGGGGAGCTGTTTTTT. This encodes CSAEGAGELFF.